The 4 T cell receptor beta chains reported below all come from one sample, sequenced in a study of radiotherapy plus CTLA-4 blockade in lung cancer. Profiling relied on immunoSEQ multiplex PCR, and the TCRdb table lists in-frame clones only, not all of them. The data show 75,000 to 95,000 clones, around 83% seen once. Sequencing was performed on peripheral blood, taken from a patient treated with radiotherapy plus ipilimumab. Receptors were obtained from a human donor with non-small cell lung cancer that progressed on radiotherapy plus ipilimumab.

The V and J genes are TRBV19 and TRBJ2-4; D is perhaps TRBD1 or TRBD2 (5 bases each). Germline CDR1 LNHDA, CDR2 SQIVND (reference sequence). Trimming cost V 5 bases and J 0 bases, with 26 bases left between them. The length of the CDR3 is 20 residues. This CDR3 reads CASSPLPGTEEDLAKNIQYF. As DNA, the CDR3 is TGTGCCAGTAGTCCGCTACCCGGGACGGAGGAGGACTTAGCCAAAAACATTCAGTACTTC.

The chain is built from TRBV7-9 and TRBJ1-2, with 8 bases aligning to TRBD1. V lost 5 bases, J lost 7 bases, and 9 bases stayed unmatched. Germline V gene lookup returns CDR1 SEHNR and CDR2 FQNEAQ (reference sequence). This CDR3 has 14 amino acids. The CDR3 coding sequence is TGTGCCAGCAGCCCTACGGACAGGGTCGGTGGCTACACCTTC. Residues: CASSPTDRVGGYTF.

This clone has a handful of counts. This chain joins TRBV18 and TRBJ2-7, with 15 bases identical to TRBD2. Trimming at V came to 5 bases and at J to 6 bases, leaving 2 bases not matched to a gene. The germline V gene has CDR1 KGHSH and CDR2 LQKENI. This CDR3 is built from 14 residues. The CDR3 region has the DNA TGTGCCAGCTCAGCGGGACTAGCGGGAGGCGAGCAGTACGTC. This gives the protein CASSAGLAGGEQYV.

The table lists this clone with a count of one. CDR3 loop: CASSQDTAIYGYTF. Here the CDR3 DNA reads TGTGCCAGCAGCCAAGACACAGCAATCTATGGCTACACCTTC. The rearrangement links TRBV4-2 to TRBJ1-2; the D is unclear. This CDR3 comprises 14 residues. Trimming shortened V by 0 bases and J by 4 bases, and 9 bases separated the two germline ends. The germline V gene encodes CDR1 LGHNA and CDR2 YNFKEQ.